A single TCR beta chain is shown here with its context. TCRdb keeps only in-frame clones here, not all; method: immunoSEQ multiplex PCR. This sample has roughly 41,000 clones, with 70% to 90% found just once. This record belongs to a study of blood T cell repertoires in COVID-19. The overall study: The study drew acute and convalescent COVID-19 samples from the United States, Italy and Spain.

The germline V gene encodes CDR1 SNHLY and CDR2 FYNNEI. The CDR3 length is 16 residues. The J segment lost 5 bases and the V segment lost 10 bases, leaving 15 bases of the junction unmatched. The chain combines TRBV2 with TRBJ1-4, with 8 positions matching TRBD1. Sequenced material: peripheral blood. The receptor's source is a human donor in a cohort sampled during active COVID-19. CDR3 sequence reads: CATGGWTGIINEKLFF. For the CDR3, the DNA is TGTGCCACCGGAGGTTGGACAGGGATAATCAATGAAAAACTGTTTTTT.